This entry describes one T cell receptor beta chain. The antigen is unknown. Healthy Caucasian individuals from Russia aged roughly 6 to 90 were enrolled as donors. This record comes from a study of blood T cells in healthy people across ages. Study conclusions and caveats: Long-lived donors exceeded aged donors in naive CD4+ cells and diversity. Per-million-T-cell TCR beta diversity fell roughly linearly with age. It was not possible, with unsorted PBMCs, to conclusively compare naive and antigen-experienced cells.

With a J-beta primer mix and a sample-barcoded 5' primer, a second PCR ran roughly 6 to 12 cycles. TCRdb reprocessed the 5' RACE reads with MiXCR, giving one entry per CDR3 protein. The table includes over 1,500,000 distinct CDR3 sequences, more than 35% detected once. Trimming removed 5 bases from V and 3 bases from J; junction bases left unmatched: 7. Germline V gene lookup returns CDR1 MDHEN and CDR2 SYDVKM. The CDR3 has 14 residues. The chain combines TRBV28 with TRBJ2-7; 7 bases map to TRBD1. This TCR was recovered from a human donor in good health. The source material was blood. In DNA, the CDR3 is TGTGCCAGCAGTCCCCCGGACAGGCGCTACGAGCAGTACTTC. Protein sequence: CASSPPDRRYEQYF.